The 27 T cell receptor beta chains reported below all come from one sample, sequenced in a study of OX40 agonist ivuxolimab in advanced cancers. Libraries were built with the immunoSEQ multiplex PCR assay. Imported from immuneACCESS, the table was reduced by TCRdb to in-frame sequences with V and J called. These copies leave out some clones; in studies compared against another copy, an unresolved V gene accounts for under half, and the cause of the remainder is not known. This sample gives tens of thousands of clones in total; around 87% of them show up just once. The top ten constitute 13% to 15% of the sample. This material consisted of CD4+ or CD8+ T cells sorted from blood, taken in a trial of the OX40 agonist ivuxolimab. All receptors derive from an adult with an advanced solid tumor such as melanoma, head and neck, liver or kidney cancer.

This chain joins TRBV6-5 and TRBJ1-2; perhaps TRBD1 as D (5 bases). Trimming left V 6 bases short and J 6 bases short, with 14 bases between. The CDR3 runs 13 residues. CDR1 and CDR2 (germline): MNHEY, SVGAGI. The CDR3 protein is CASRPGSRDGYTF. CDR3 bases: TGTGCCAGCAGACCCGGTTCCAGGGATGGCTACACCTTC.

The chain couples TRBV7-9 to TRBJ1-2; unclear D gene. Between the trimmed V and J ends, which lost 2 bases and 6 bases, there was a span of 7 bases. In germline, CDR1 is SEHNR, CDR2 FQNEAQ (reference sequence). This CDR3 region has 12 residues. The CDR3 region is CASSLNENGYTF. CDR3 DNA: TGTGCCAGCAGCTTAAATGAAAATGGCTACACCTTC.

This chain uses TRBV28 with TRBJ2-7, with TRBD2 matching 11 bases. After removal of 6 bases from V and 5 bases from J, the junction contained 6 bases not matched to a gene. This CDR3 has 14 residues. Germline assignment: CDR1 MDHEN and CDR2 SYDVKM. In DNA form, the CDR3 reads TGTGCCAGCAGCCCGACTAGCGGGATCGACGAGCAGTACTTC. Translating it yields CASSPTSGIDEQYF.

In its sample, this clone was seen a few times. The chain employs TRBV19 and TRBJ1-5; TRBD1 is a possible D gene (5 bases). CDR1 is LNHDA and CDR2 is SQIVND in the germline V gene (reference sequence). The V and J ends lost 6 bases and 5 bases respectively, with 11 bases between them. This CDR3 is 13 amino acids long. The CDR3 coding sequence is TGTGCCAGTAGGGACGTAGGGGATCAGCCCCAGCATTTT. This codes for CASRDVGDQPQHF.

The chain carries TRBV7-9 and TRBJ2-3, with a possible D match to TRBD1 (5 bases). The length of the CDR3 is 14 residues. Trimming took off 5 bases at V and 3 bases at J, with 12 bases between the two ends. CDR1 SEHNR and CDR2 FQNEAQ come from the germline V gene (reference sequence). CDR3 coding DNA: TGTGCCAGCAGCCTCGGACAAACTACAGATACGCAGTATTTT. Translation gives CASSLGQTTDTQYF.

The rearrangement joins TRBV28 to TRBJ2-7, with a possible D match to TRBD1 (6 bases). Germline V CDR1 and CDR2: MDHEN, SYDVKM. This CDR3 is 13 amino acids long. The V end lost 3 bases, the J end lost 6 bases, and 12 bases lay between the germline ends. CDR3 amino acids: CASSFNQGSEQYF. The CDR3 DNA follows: TGTGCCAGCAGTTTCAATCAGGGGTCCGAGCAGTACTTC.

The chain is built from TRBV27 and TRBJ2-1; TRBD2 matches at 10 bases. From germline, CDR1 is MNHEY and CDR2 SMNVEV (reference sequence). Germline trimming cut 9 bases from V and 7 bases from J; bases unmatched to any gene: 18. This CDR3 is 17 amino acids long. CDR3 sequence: CASHLGSGRMLVNEQFF. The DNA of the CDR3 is TGTGCCAGTCATCTGGGTAGCGGGAGGATGTTGGTGAATGAGCAGTTCTTC.

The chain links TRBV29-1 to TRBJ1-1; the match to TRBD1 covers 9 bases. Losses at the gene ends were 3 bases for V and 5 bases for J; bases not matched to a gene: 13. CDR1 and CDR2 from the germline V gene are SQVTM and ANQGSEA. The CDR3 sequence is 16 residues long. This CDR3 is CSVDVGTGSGGTEAFF. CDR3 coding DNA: TGCAGCGTTGACGTCGGGACAGGGTCGGGGGGTACTGAAGCTTTCTTT.

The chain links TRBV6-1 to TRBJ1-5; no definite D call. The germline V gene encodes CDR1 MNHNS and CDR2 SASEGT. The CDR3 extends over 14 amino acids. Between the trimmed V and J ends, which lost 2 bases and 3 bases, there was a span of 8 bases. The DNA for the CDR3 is TGTGCCAGCAGTGAAAAAAGGTACAATCAGCCCCAGCATTTT. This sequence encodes CASSEKRYNQPQHF.

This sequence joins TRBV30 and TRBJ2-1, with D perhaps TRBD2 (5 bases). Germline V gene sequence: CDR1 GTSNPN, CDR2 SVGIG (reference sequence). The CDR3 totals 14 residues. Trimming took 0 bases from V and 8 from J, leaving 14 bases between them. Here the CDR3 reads CAWSVTGFTDEQFF. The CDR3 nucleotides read TGTGCCTGGAGTGTCACGGGATTTACGGATGAGCAGTTCTTC.

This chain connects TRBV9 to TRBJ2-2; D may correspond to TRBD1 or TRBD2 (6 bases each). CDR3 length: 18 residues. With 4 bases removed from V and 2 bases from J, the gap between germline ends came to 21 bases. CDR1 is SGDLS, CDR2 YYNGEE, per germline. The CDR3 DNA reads TGTGCCAGCAGCCTTTTGGGGGCGGGGACCACTAACACCGGGGAGCTGTTTTTT. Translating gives CASSLLGAGTTNTGELFF.

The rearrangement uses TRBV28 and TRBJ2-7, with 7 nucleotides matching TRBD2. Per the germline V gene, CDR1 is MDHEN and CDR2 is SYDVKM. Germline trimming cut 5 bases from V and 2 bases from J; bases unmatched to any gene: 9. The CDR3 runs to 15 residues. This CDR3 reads CASSASGNYPYEQYF. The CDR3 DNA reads TGTGCCAGCAGTGCTAGCGGAAACTACCCCTACGAGCAGTACTTC.

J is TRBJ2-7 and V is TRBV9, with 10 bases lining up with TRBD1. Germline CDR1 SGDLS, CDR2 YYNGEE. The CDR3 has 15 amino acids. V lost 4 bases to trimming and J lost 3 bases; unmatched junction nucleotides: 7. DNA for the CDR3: TGTGCCAGCAGCTACCGGGACAGGGGCTTCTACGAGCAGTACTTC. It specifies CASSYRDRGFYEQYF.

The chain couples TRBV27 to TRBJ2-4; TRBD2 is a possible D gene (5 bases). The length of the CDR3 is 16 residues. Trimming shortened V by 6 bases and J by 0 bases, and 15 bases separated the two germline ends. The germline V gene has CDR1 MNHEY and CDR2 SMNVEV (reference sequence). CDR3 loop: CASSPGGSGAKNIQYF. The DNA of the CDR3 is TGTGCCAGCAGCCCTGGCGGGTCGGGAGCCAAAAACATTCAGTACTTC.

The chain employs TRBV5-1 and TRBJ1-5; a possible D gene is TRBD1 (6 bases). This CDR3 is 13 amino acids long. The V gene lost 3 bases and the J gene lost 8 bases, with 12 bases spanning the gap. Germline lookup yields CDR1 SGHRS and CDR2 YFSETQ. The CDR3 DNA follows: TGCGCCAGCAGCTCTGAGGGGGATAAGCCCCAGCATTTT. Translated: CASSSEGDKPQHF.

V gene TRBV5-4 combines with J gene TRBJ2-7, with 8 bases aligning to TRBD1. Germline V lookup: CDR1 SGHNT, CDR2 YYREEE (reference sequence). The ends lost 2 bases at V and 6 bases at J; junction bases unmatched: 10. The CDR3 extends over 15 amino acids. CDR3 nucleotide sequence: TGTGCCAGCAGCTTTTCCGGGACAGGTGGCCTCGAGCAGTACTTC. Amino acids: CASSFSGTGGLEQYF.

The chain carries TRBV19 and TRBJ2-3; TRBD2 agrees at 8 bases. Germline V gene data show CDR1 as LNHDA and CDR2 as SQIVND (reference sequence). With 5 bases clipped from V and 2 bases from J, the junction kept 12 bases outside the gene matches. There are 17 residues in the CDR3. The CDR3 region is CASSQDPTSGYTDTQYF. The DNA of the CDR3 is TGTGCCAGTAGTCAAGACCCCACTAGCGGATACACAGATACGCAGTATTTT.

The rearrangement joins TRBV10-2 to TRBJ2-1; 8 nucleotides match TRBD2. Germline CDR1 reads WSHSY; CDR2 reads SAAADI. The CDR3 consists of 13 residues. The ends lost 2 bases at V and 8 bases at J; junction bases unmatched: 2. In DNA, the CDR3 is TGCGCCAGCAGTGAGCGGACTAGCTATGAGCAGTTCTTC. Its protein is CASSERTSYEQFF.

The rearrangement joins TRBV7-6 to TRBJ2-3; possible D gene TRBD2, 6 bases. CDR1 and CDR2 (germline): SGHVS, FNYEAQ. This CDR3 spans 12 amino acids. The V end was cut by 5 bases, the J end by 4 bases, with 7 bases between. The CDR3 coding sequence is TGTGCCAGCAGCGCTAGCGCAGATACGCAGTATTTT. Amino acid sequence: CASSASADTQYF.

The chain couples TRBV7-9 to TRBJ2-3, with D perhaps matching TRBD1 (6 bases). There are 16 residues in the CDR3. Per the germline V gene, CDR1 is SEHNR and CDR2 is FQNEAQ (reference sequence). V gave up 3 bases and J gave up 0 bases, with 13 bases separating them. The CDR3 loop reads CASSFDRTTSTDTQYF. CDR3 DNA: TGTGCCAGCAGCTTTGACAGGACGACTAGCACAGATACGCAGTATTTT.

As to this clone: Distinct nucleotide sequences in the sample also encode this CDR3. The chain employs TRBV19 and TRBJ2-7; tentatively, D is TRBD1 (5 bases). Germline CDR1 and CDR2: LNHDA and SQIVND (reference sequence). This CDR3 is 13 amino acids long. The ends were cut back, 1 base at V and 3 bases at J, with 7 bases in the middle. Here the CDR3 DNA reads TGTGCCAGTAGTATAGGACAGAACTACGAGCAGTACTTC. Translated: CASSIGQNYEQYF. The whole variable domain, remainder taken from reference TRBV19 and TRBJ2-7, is DGGITQSPKYLFRKEGQNVTLSCEQNLNHDAMYWYRQDPGQGLRLIYYSQIVNDFQKGDIAEGYSVSREKKESFPLTVTSAQKNPTAFYLCASSIGQNYEQYFGPGTRLTVT.

CDR3 residues: CASSPTSRLAGWDTQYF. The CDR3 region has the DNA TGTGCCAGCAGCCCGACCTCGCGACTAGCGGGGTGGGATACGCAGTATTTT. This chain joins TRBV11-2 and TRBJ2-3; TRBD2 matches 11 bases. The CDR3 totals 17 residues. The junction had 13 bases not matched to a gene; V was cut back by 5 bases and J by 6 bases. CDR1 SGHAT and CDR2 FQNNGV come from the germline V gene. Filled out from reference TRBV11-2 and TRBJ2-3, the complete variable domain reads EAGVAQSPRYKIIEKRQSVAFWCNPISGHATLYWYQQILGQGPKLLIQFQNNGVVDDSQLPKDRFSAERLKGVDSTLKIQPAKLEDSAVYLCASSPTSRLAGWDTQYFGPGTRLTVL.

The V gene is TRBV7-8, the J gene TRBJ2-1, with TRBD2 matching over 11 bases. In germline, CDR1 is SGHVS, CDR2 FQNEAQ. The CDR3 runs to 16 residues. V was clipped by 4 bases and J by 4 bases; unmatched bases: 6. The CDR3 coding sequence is TGTGCCAGCAGCTGGCTAGCGGGGGGACGGTACAATGAGCAGTTCTTC. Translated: CASSWLAGGRYNEQFF.

The CDR3, as DNA: TGTGCCAGCAGCGGGGACTTTGGCGACAATGAGCAGTTCTTC. Protein product: CASSGDFGDNEQFF. The genes are TRBV25-1 and TRBJ2-1; possible D gene TRBD2, 6 bases. The CDR3 has 14 residues. Deletions cut 6 bases from V and 5 bases from J, with 14 bases between. Germline V lookup: CDR1 MGHDK, CDR2 SYGVNS.

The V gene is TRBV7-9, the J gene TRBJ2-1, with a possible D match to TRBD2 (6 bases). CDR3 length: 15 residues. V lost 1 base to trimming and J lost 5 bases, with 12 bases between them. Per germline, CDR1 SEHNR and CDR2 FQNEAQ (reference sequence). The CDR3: CASSLVGGRNNEQFF. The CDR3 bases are TGTGCCAGCAGCTTAGTGGGGGGTAGGAACAATGAGCAGTTCTTC.

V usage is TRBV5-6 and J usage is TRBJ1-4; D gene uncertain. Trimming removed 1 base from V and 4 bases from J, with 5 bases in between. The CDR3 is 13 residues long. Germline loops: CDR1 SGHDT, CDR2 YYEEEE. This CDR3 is CASSLSLNEKLFF. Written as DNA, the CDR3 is TGTGCCAGCAGCTTGTCCCTTAATGAAAAACTGTTTTTT.

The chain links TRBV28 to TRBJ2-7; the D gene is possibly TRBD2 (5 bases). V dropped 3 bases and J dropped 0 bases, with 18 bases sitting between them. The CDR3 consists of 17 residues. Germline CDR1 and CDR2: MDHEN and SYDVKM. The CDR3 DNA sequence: TGTGCCAGCAGTTTTTTTTCGGTCGCGGGTGTCTCCTACGAGCAGTACTTC. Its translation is CASSFFSVAGVSYEQYF.